A selection of T cell receptor beta chains follows, all from one sample in a study of Ad26.COV2.S vaccination and SARS-CoV-2 variants. TCRdb keeps only in-frame clones here, not all; method: immunoSEQ multiplex PCR. The sample includes about 350,000 clones, 70% to 90% of them seen just once. The source was peripheral blood, collected in a trial of Ad26.COV2.S vaccine versus placebo. These receptors all stem from a person between 18 and 65 years old who received the Ad26.COV2.S COVID-19 vaccine or a placebo. Both conserved end residues are part of each CDR3. Fields, in order: D gene, J gene, clone size, V gene, CDR3 DNA, CDR3 protein. A D gene is named only where the DNA matches it firmly. Expanded clones get a size class; other rows say once, few or many, or leave the size out.

TRBD1	TRBJ1-1	NA	TRBV6-5	TGTGCCAGCAGTCGGGACAGGGGAAACACTGAAGCTTTCTTT	CASSRDRGNTEAFF
NA	TRBJ1-1	NA	TRBV29-1	TGCAGCGTTGAAGTGCCAGGTAACACTGAAGCTTTCTTT	CSVEVPGNTEAFF
TRBD2	TRBJ2-5	NA	TRBV7-8	TGTGCCAGCAGCTTGGGGGGGTTACAAGAGACCCAGTACTTC	CASSLGGLQETQYF
TRBD2	TRBJ2-1	once	TRBV5-1	TGCGCCAGCAGCTCGGAAGGGACTAGCGGGAGGCGAGGGCAGTTCTTC	CASSSEGTSGRRGQFF
NA	TRBJ1-5	NA	TRBV24-1	TGTGCCACCAGTGATGACAGCACTCCTTATAGCAATCAGCCCCAGCATTTT	CATSDDSTPYSNQPQHF
TRBD1	TRBJ2-7	NA	TRBV27	TGTGCCAGCACCACACGGGACAGGGGGCTCTACGAGCAGTACTTC	CASTTRDRGLYEQYF
TRBD2	TRBJ2-7	NA	TRBV6-2/TRBV6-3	TGTGCCAGCAGCGCCCGACTAGCGTCAACCTACGAGCAGTACTTC	CASSARLASTYEQYF
NA	TRBJ2-6	NA	TRBV6-5	TGTGCCAGCAGGGCGGGCGCGGCCAACGTCCTGACTTTC	CASRAGAANVLTF
NA	TRBJ1-1	NA	TRBV29-1	TGCAGCGCGGACAGAACGCCAAGGGCTGAAGCTTTCTTT	CSADRTPRAEAFF
NA	TRBJ2-5	NA	TRBV28	TGTGCCAGCAGTTTCTTTGCTGCCCGTACGAGCATTAAAGAGACCCAGTACTTC	CASSFFAARTSIKETQYF
NA	TRBJ2-7	NA	TRBV9	TGTGCCAGCAGCCCCCCAACATCCTACGAGCAGTACTTC	CASSPPTSYEQYF
TRBD1	TRBJ1-4	NA	TRBV13	TGTGCCAGCAGCTTAGGGGCAGGGGGCCGGAAAAAACTGTTTTTT	CASSLGAGGRKKLFF
NA	TRBJ2-5	NA	TRBV5-6	TGTGCCAGCAGCTCGCATGGCAGAGATAAGAGAACCCAGTACTTC	CASSSHGRDKRTQYF
NA	TRBJ1-4	NA	TRBV5-1	TGCGCCAGCAGCCTACAGGGATGGGGGACGTCAACTAATGAAAAACTGTTTTTT	CASSLQGWGTSTNEKLFF
NA	TRBJ2-7	NA	TRBV4-1	TGCGCCAGCAGCCAAGTTCCGTTTACGGGTGTATTCTACGAGCAGTACTTC	CASSQVPFTGVFYEQYF
TRBD1	TRBJ2-7	once	TRBV19	TGTGCCAGTAGTACAACACAGGGGGGACTCTACGAGCAGTACTTC	CASSTTQGGLYEQYF
NA	TRBJ2-2	NA	TRBV11-3	TGTGCCAGCAGCTTATGGGCATTCGGGGAGCTGTTTTTT	CASSLWAFGELFF
TRBD1	TRBJ2-2	NA	TRBV7-2	TGTGCCAGCAGCCCCGGACAGGGGAACACCGGGGAGCTGTTTTTT	CASSPGQGNTGELFF